A selection of T cell receptor beta chains follows, all from one sample in a study of cytomegalovirus exposure and HLA in healthy donors. Sequencing was performed with immunoSEQ multiplex PCR; in TCRdb, only in-frame clones are kept and a portion is missing. The sample has some 150,000 clones, 70% to 80% seen once. The source material was PBMCs. The receptors come from a man aged 35-49 years in good health and CMV-seronegative. Each CDR3 is given with its conserved first and last residue. The D gene is left open where the match is weak. Part of the rows lack a size; the others show once, few, many or a class for expanded clones.

cdr3_length: 16
v_call: TRBV15
clone_size: NA
d_call: TRBD1
j_call: TRBJ1-5
cdr3_nt: TGTGCCACCAGCAGAGATTCGGGACAGGGTTACCAGCCCCAGCATTTT
cdr3_aa: CATSRDSGQGYQPQHF

cdr3_length: 15
v_call: TRBV2
clone_size: NA
d_call: TRBD1
j_call: TRBJ1-5
cdr3_nt: TGTGCCAGCCGTCCCCGGACAGGGGACAATCAGCCCCAGCATTTT
cdr3_aa: CASRPRTGDNQPQHF

cdr3_length: 14
v_call: TRBV5-1
clone_size: once
d_call: TRBD1
j_call: TRBJ1-6
cdr3_nt: TGCGCCAGCAGCGGGACAGCGATAGATTCACCCCTCCACTTT
cdr3_aa: CASSGTAIDSPLHF

cdr3_length: 13
v_call: TRBV6-6
clone_size: NA
d_call: NA
j_call: TRBJ1-1
cdr3_nt: TGTGCCAGCACTCAGAGAGGAAACACTGAAGCTTTCTTT
cdr3_aa: CASTQRGNTEAFF

cdr3_length: 14
v_call: TRBV7-8
clone_size: NA
d_call: NA
j_call: TRBJ2-7
cdr3_nt: TGTGCCAGCAGCTTAAAACGCACAGCCTACGAGCAGTACTTC
cdr3_aa: CASSLKRTAYEQYF

cdr3_length: 14
v_call: TRBV6-1
clone_size: NA
d_call: TRBD1
j_call: TRBJ1-4
cdr3_nt: TGTGCCAGCAGCCCGGGACAGGGAAATGAAAAACTGTTTTTT
cdr3_aa: CASSPGQGNEKLFF

cdr3_length: 15
v_call: TRBV7-8
clone_size: NA
d_call: NA
j_call: TRBJ1-1
cdr3_nt: TGTGCCAGCAGCTTAGGGTTGGGACAAAACACTGAAGCTTTCTTT
cdr3_aa: CASSLGLGQNTEAFF

cdr3_length: 14
v_call: TRBV15
clone_size: NA
d_call: NA
j_call: TRBJ1-5
cdr3_nt: TGTGCCACTACCCCCGGAGGGGGCAATCAGCCCCAGCATTTT
cdr3_aa: CATTPGGGNQPQHF

cdr3_length: 15
v_call: TRBV10-2
clone_size: NA
d_call: TRBD1
j_call: TRBJ1-1
cdr3_nt: TGCGCCAGCAGTCCCGGGGACAGGGGGAGGACTGAAGCTTTCTTT
cdr3_aa: CASSPGDRGRTEAFF

cdr3_length: 14
v_call: TRBV29-1
clone_size: NA
d_call: NA
j_call: TRBJ1-2
cdr3_nt: TGCAGCGTTGGACTGCATGACAGCCGCTATGGCTACACCTTC
cdr3_aa: CSVGLHDSRYGYTF

cdr3_length: 15
v_call: TRBV11-2
clone_size: NA
d_call: NA
j_call: TRBJ2-7
cdr3_nt: TGTGCCAGCAGCTTAGTGGTAGGGCAGGGACTGGAGCAGTACTTC
cdr3_aa: CASSLVVGQGLEQYF

cdr3_length: 13
v_call: TRBV7-2
clone_size: NA
d_call: TRBD2
j_call: TRBJ2-1
cdr3_nt: TGTGCCAGCAGCTGGGACTATTACAATGAGCAGTTCTTC
cdr3_aa: CASSWDYYNEQFF

cdr3_length: 12
v_call: TRBV11-1
clone_size: NA
d_call: NA
j_call: TRBJ1-1
cdr3_nt: TGTGCCAGCAGTCGTAGGGGGACTGAAGCTTTCTTT
cdr3_aa: CASSRRGTEAFF

cdr3_length: 14
v_call: TRBV6-5
clone_size: few
d_call: NA
j_call: TRBJ1-1
cdr3_nt: TGTGCCAGCAGTTACTCAGGGGGGAACACTGAAGCTTTCTTT
cdr3_aa: CASSYSGGNTEAFF

cdr3_length: 15
v_call: TRBV2
clone_size: NA
d_call: NA
j_call: TRBJ2-4
cdr3_nt: TGTGCCAGCAGAGCCGACAACCTAGCCAAAAACATTCAGTACTTC
cdr3_aa: CASRADNLAKNIQYF

cdr3_length: 13
v_call: TRBV5-1
clone_size: NA
d_call: NA
j_call: TRBJ2-1
cdr3_nt: TGCGCCAGCAGCGGGGAGTCCTACAATGAGCAGTTCTTC
cdr3_aa: CASSGESYNEQFF

cdr3_length: 18
v_call: TRBV30
clone_size: once
d_call: NA
j_call: TRBJ1-1
cdr3_nt: TGTGCCTGGAGCCGATCTGAAACTTCCGGGACAATGAACACTGAAGCTTTCTTT
cdr3_aa: CAWSRSETSGTMNTEAFF

cdr3_length: 15
v_call: TRBV5-1
clone_size: once
d_call: TRBD1
j_call: TRBJ2-3
cdr3_nt: TGCGCCAGCAGCACAACGGGACAGGGTACAGATACGCAGTATTTT
cdr3_aa: CASSTTGQGTDTQYF

cdr3_length: 15
v_call: TRBV5-1
clone_size: NA
d_call: NA
j_call: TRBJ2-7
cdr3_nt: TGCGCCAGCAGCTCCAGGGTTACGGACTCCTACGAGCAGTACTTC
cdr3_aa: CASSSRVTDSYEQYF

cdr3_length: 15
v_call: TRBV27
clone_size: NA
d_call: TRBD1
j_call: TRBJ1-2
cdr3_nt: TGTGCCAGCAGACCCCCCGCAGGGGGTAACTATGGCTACACCTTC
cdr3_aa: CASRPPAGGNYGYTF

cdr3_length: 15
v_call: TRBV9
clone_size: NA
d_call: TRBD1
j_call: TRBJ1-1
cdr3_nt: TGTGCCAGCAGCGTAGGTTCACAGGGGGTGGGTGAAGCTTTCTTT
cdr3_aa: CASSVGSQGVGEAFF

cdr3_length: 15
v_call: TRBV9
clone_size: NA
d_call: TRBD2
j_call: TRBJ2-7
cdr3_nt: TGTGCCAGCAGTGCTCAAGGACTAGACTCCTACGAGCAGTACTTC
cdr3_aa: CASSAQGLDSYEQYF

cdr3_length: 17
v_call: TRBV4-3
clone_size: NA
d_call: NA
j_call: TRBJ2-3
cdr3_nt: TGCGCCAGCAGCCCCCCTACCGGGGGTCATCCCTCAGATACGCAGTATTTT
cdr3_aa: CASSPPTGGHPSDTQYF

cdr3_length: 14
v_call: TRBV15
clone_size: NA
d_call: TRBD1
j_call: TRBJ2-5
cdr3_nt: TGTGCCACCAGCCTCGGGACAGGGGAAGAGACCCAGTACTTC
cdr3_aa: CATSLGTGEETQYF

cdr3_length: 14
v_call: TRBV7-9
clone_size: NA
d_call: NA
j_call: TRBJ1-4
cdr3_nt: TGTGCCAGCAGCGAAGCACTTCCTAATGAAAAACTGTTTTTT
cdr3_aa: CASSEALPNEKLFF

cdr3_length: 16
v_call: TRBV4-1
clone_size: NA
d_call: TRBD1
j_call: TRBJ1-5
cdr3_nt: TGCGCCAGCAGCCCCGGGAGGGGGCTTAGCAATCAGCCCCAGCATTTT
cdr3_aa: CASSPGRGLSNQPQHF

cdr3_length: 15
v_call: TRBV10-1
clone_size: once
d_call: TRBD1
j_call: TRBJ2-7
cdr3_nt: TGCGCCAGCAGTGTATTGGGACAGGGGGAAAGCGAGCAGTACTTC
cdr3_aa: CASSVLGQGESEQYF

cdr3_length: 13
v_call: TRBV11-3
clone_size: NA
d_call: NA
j_call: TRBJ2-7
cdr3_nt: TGTGCCAGCAGCTTAGAGGGGGGACACGAGCAGTACTTC
cdr3_aa: CASSLEGGHEQYF

cdr3_length: 14
v_call: TRBV5-8
clone_size: once
d_call: NA
j_call: TRBJ1-2
cdr3_nt: TGTGCCAGCAGCTTGAATATCCAGGGCCGAGGCTACACCTTC
cdr3_aa: CASSLNIQGRGYTF

cdr3_length: 15
v_call: TRBV6-6
clone_size: NA
d_call: NA
j_call: TRBJ2-7
cdr3_nt: TGTGCCAGCAGTTCCCCCCGGGGGGCCACCTACGAGCAGTACTTC
cdr3_aa: CASSSPRGATYEQYF

cdr3_length: 15
v_call: TRBV2
clone_size: NA
d_call: TRBD1
j_call: TRBJ1-5
cdr3_nt: TGTGCCAGCAGCGCGACAGGGGCCTTCAATCAGCCCCAGCATTTT
cdr3_aa: CASSATGAFNQPQHF

cdr3_length: 12
v_call: TRBV30
clone_size: NA
d_call: NA
j_call: TRBJ2-7
cdr3_nt: TGTGCCTGGAGCCAGGGCACCTACGAGCAGTACTTC
cdr3_aa: CAWSQGTYEQYF

cdr3_length: 13
v_call: TRBV6-6
clone_size: NA
d_call: NA
j_call: TRBJ2-7
cdr3_nt: TGTGCCAGCAGCTTTCAGGGGGGCTCCGAGCAGTACTTC
cdr3_aa: CASSFQGGSEQYF

cdr3_length: 15
v_call: TRBV9
clone_size: NA
d_call: TRBD2
j_call: TRBJ2-1
cdr3_nt: TGTGCCAGCAGCCCCGGACTAGCGGGAATCGATGAGCAGTTCTTC
cdr3_aa: CASSPGLAGIDEQFF

cdr3_length: 14
v_call: TRBV5-6
clone_size: NA
d_call: TRBD1
j_call: TRBJ1-5
cdr3_nt: TGTGCCAGCAGCTTTAGAGGGGGCGGTCAGCCCCAGCATTTT
cdr3_aa: CASSFRGGGQPQHF

cdr3_length: 14
v_call: TRBV28
clone_size: few
d_call: NA
j_call: TRBJ2-7
cdr3_nt: TGTGCCCGAGGGACTTTCATTAAACGCTACGAGCAGTACTTC
cdr3_aa: CARGTFIKRYEQYF

cdr3_length: 14
v_call: TRBV7-9
clone_size: few
d_call: NA
j_call: TRBJ2-7
cdr3_nt: TGTGCCAGCAGCCCCCGCTGGCAGTCCTACGAGCAGTACTTC
cdr3_aa: CASSPRWQSYEQYF

cdr3_length: 15
v_call: TRBV5-1
clone_size: once
d_call: TRBD1
j_call: TRBJ2-3
cdr3_nt: TGCGCCAGCAGACCTCCGGGACAGGGTACAGATACGCAGTATTTT
cdr3_aa: CASRPPGQGTDTQYF

cdr3_length: 16
v_call: TRBV6-4
clone_size: NA
d_call: TRBD2
j_call: TRBJ2-3
cdr3_nt: TGTGCCAGCAGTGCGGGACTAGCGGGGGGGCCAGATACGCAGTATTTT
cdr3_aa: CASSAGLAGGPDTQYF

cdr3_length: 11
v_call: TRBV10-3
clone_size: once
d_call: TRBD2
j_call: TRBJ2-7
cdr3_nt: TGTGCCATCCCCGGGGGAGGGGTGCAGTACTTC
cdr3_aa: CAIPGGGVQYF

cdr3_length: 12
v_call: TRBV6-1
clone_size: NA
d_call: TRBD1
j_call: TRBJ1-2
cdr3_nt: TGTGCCAGCAGTGATCCAGGGGGGGGCTACACCTTC
cdr3_aa: CASSDPGGGYTF

cdr3_length: 17
v_call: TRBV5-1
clone_size: NA
d_call: TRBD1
j_call: TRBJ2-7
cdr3_nt: TGCGCCAGCAGCTCGTCACTACCGGGACAGGGGTTCTACGAGCAGTACTTC
cdr3_aa: CASSSSLPGQGFYEQYF

cdr3_length: 15
v_call: TRBV12-5
clone_size: few
d_call: NA
j_call: TRBJ1-1
cdr3_nt: TGTGCTAGTGGTTTGGCCCCACGGGGGAACACTGAAGCTTTCTTT
cdr3_aa: CASGLAPRGNTEAFF

cdr3_length: 14
v_call: TRBV4-3
clone_size: few
d_call: TRBD1
j_call: TRBJ1-2
cdr3_nt: TGCGCCAGCAGCCCAAGTACACAGGGGAATGGCTACACCTTC
cdr3_aa: CASSPSTQGNGYTF

cdr3_length: 15
v_call: TRBV29-1
clone_size: few
d_call: NA
j_call: TRBJ2-1
cdr3_nt: TGCAGCGTTGAAACAGGGTTCCTTGGGCTCGATGAGCAGTTCTTC
cdr3_aa: CSVETGFLGLDEQFF

cdr3_length: 12
v_call: TRBV12-5
clone_size: NA
d_call: NA
j_call: TRBJ1-1
cdr3_nt: TGTGCTAGTGCCACGGGGGGAACTGAAGCTTTCTTT
cdr3_aa: CASATGGTEAFF

cdr3_length: 17
v_call: TRBV5-1
clone_size: NA
d_call: TRBD1
j_call: TRBJ2-6
cdr3_nt: TGCGCCAGCAGCTTTGGGACAGGGGATGCGGGGGCCAACGTCCTGACTTTC
cdr3_aa: CASSFGTGDAGANVLTF

cdr3_length: 14
v_call: TRBV6-5
clone_size: NA
d_call: TRBD1
j_call: TRBJ2-7
cdr3_nt: TGTGCCAGCAGCCTCCGCCAGGGGGCTTACGAGCAGTACTTC
cdr3_aa: CASSLRQGAYEQYF

cdr3_length: 13
v_call: TRBV5-6
clone_size: NA
d_call: NA
j_call: TRBJ1-6
cdr3_nt: TGTGCCAGCAGCTTGGCTGCGAATTCACCCCTCCACTTT
cdr3_aa: CASSLAANSPLHF